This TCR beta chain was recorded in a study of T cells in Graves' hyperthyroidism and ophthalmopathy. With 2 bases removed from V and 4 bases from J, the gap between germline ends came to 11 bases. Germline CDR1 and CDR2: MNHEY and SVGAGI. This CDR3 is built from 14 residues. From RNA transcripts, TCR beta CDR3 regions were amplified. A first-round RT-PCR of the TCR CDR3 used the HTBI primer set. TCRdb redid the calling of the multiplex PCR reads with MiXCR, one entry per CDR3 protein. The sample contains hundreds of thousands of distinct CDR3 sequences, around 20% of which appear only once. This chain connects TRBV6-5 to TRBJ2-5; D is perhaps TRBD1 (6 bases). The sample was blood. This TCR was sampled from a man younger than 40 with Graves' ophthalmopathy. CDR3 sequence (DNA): TGTGCCAGCAGTTACGTTTACAGGGCAGAGACCCAGTACTTC. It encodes CASSYVYRAETQYF.